Below, 17 T cell receptor beta chains from the same sample are listed, as sequenced in a study of CD8 T cells in ankylosing spondylitis. TCRdb reprocessed the 5' RACE reads via MiXCR and lists one record per CDR3 protein. The data contain 210,000 or so distinct CDR3 sequences, approximately 8.4% of them singletons. Sequenced: blood, either unsorted or a sorted T cell fraction (not recorded which). Receptor source: a female donor with ankylosing spondylitis or in good health (not recorded which).

The table lists this clonotype with many counts. V usage is TRBV9 and J usage is TRBJ1-5; the D is unclear. V gave up 2 bases and J gave up 3 bases, with 12 bases separating them. There are 15 residues in the CDR3. The germline V gene has CDR1 SGDLS and CDR2 YYNGEE. DNA of the CDR3: TGTGCCAGCAGCGTTACGGGTGGGGACAATCAGCCCCAGCATTTT. The encoded protein is CASSVTGGDNQPQHF. Full variable domain (rest looked up from reference TRBV9 and TRBJ1-5): DSGVTQTPKHLITATGQRVTLRCSPRSGDLSVYWYQQSLDQGLQFLIQYYNGEERAKGNILERFSAQQFPDLHSELNLSSLELGDSALYFCASSVTGGDNQPQHFGDGTRLSIL.

In this sample, this clonotype turned up many times. This chain uses TRBV18 with TRBJ2-7; 10 nucleotides line up with TRBD2. The germline CDR1 and CDR2 sequences are KGHSH and LQKENI. The CDR3 is made up of 14 amino acids. V was clipped by 1 base and J by 5 bases; unmatched bases: 2. This CDR3 reads CASSPRAGGHEQYF. CDR3 nucleotides: TGTGCCAGCTCACCACGAGCGGGAGGGCACGAGCAGTACTTC.

The chain combines TRBV5-1 with TRBJ1-4; no firm D call. The V end was cut by 4 bases, the J end by 0 bases, with 10 bases between. In germline, CDR1 is SGHRS, CDR2 YFSETQ. This CDR3 spans 15 amino acids. CDR3 sequence: CASSPAQSTNEKLFF. In DNA form, the CDR3 reads TGCGCCAGCAGCCCCGCACAGTCAACTAATGAAAAACTGTTTTTT.

This clonotype appeared many times. This chain joins TRBV3-1 and TRBJ2-2; the D is unclear. Germline V gene lookup returns CDR1 LGHDT and CDR2 YNNKEL (reference sequence). Trimming took 0 bases from V and 4 from J, leaving 9 bases between them. The CDR3 contains 15 residues. The CDR3 nucleotides are TGTGCCAGCAGCCAAGATCCAGACCCCACCGGGGAGCTGTTTTTT. It encodes CASSQDPDPTGELFF.

This clonotype showed up many times. The rearrangement joins TRBV7-2 to TRBJ2-7, with D perhaps TRBD2 (5 bases). Trimming removed 0 bases at V and 1 base at J, with 13 bases between. Germline loops: CDR1 SGHTA, CDR2 FQGNSA. This CDR3 is built from 16 residues. The CDR3 DNA sequence: TGTGCCAGCAGCTTAGCAAACCAGCGGCGGTCCTACGAGCAGTACTTC. Translation: CASSLANQRRSYEQYF.

This chain connects TRBV15 to TRBJ2-7; TRBD2 is a possible D gene (6 bases). Per germline, CDR1 LNHNV and CDR2 YYDKDF (reference sequence). V lost 5 bases, J lost 5 bases, and 13 bases lay in between. This CDR3 has 13 amino acids. In DNA, the CDR3 is TGTGCCACCAGCGAGGGGCGGGGAAACGAGCAGTACTTC. Translated, it gives CATSEGRGNEQYF.

This clonotype was counted many times. V and J are TRBV16 and TRBJ1-5; 9 nucleotides align to TRBD1. This CDR3 has 15 amino acids. V dropped 5 bases and J dropped 5; count of bases not matched to a gene: 7. CDR1 is KGHSY and CDR2 is FQNENV in the germline V gene. Here the CDR3 DNA reads TGTGCCAGCAGCGGGGGACAGGGTAAGGATCAGCCCCAGCATTTT. Its translation is CASSGGQGKDQPQHF.

Of note for this clonotype: A much larger clone lies one base from this, so it may be a read error. The rearrangement joins TRBV19 to TRBJ2-1, with D hard to call. Germline V gene data show CDR1 as LNHDA and CDR2 as SQIVND (reference sequence). There are 13 residues in the CDR3. The CDR3 here is CASSIDLNNERFF. DNA for the CDR3: TGTGCCAGTAGTATAGACTTGAACAATGAGCGGTTCTTC.

This clonotype was detected ten times or more. This rearrangement joins TRBV20-1 to TRBJ2-7; tentatively, D is TRBD2 (6 bases). The CDR3 runs 16 residues. Trimming removed 1 base from V and 0 bases from J, with 16 bases in between. CDR1 is DFQATT, CDR2 SNEGSKA, per germline (reference sequence). CDR3: CSARGSGLSSSYEQYF. DNA for the CDR3: TGCAGTGCTAGAGGGTCGGGACTCTCTAGCTCCTACGAGCAGTACTTC.

Many counts were recorded for this clonotype. The J gene is TRBJ2-3, the V gene TRBV4-3; 12 bases agree with TRBD2. The junction had 8 bases not matched to a gene; V was cut back by 0 bases and J by 7 bases. The CDR3 is 17 amino acids. Germline values: CDR1 LGHNA, CDR2 YSLEER. The CDR3 sequence: CASSQERLAGGPYTQYF. CDR3 nucleotide sequence: TGCGCCAGCAGCCAAGAACGGCTAGCGGGAGGGCCGTATACGCAGTATTTT.

This clonotype appeared many times. The rearrangement uses TRBV5-1 and TRBJ2-7, with D tentatively TRBD1 (5 bases). This CDR3 has 12 amino acids. V was cut by 7 bases and J by 6 bases, with 14 bases left in between. Germline V CDR1 and CDR2: SGHRS, YFSETQ. Here the CDR3 reads CASGTGRFEQYF. DNA for the CDR3: TGCGCCAGCGGCACAGGAAGGTTCGAGCAGTACTTC.

To note about this clonotype: This may be a read error, as it is one base from a much larger clone. The rearrangement links TRBV28 to TRBJ2-7; possibly TRBD1 or TRBD2 for D (5 bases each). CDR3 length equals 17 residues. Germline CDR1 is MDHEN and CDR2 is SYDVKM. The V and J ends lost 1 base and 5 bases respectively, with 21 bases between them. CDR3 DNA: TGTGCCAGCAGTTTATCCGTTAGGAGGACAAGGGCGCACGAGCAGTACTTC. Protein product: CASSLSVRRTRAHEQYF.

Comments on this clonotype: A single base separates this from a much larger clone, so it may be a read error. The V and J genes are TRBV29-1 and TRBJ1-2, with 8 bases lining up with TRBD1. The CDR3 length is 13 residues. Germline V CDR1 and CDR2: SQVTM, ANQGSEA. The CDR3 region has the DNA TGCAGCGGCGGACAGGGTGGATACTATGCCTACACCTTC. It encodes CSGGQGGYYAYTF.

There are a few counts of this clonotype. A read error may produce the germline difference seen at one junction end. V usage is TRBV20-1 and J usage is TRBJ1-1; perhaps TRBD1 as D (6 bases). Germline V gene lookup returns CDR1 DFQATT and CDR2 SNEGSKA (reference sequence). The CDR3 loop spans 17 amino acids. CDR3 DNA sequence: TGCTGTGCTAGAGATCTTCGGGGGGCGGGAGTGAACACTGAAGCTTTCTTT. Translating it yields CCARDLRGAGVNTEAFF.

The sample holds many counts of this clonotype. CDR3 sequence reads: CASSLELAGAGELFF. The CDR3 coding sequence is TGCGCCAGCAGCTTGGAACTGGCCGGTGCCGGGGAGCTGTTTTTT. This chain uses TRBV5-1 with TRBJ2-2; D is unresolved. The CDR3 length is 15 residues. Germline CDR1 and CDR2: SGHRS and YFSETQ. V was trimmed by 0 bases and J by 6 bases, leaving 12 bases between them. Full variable domain (rest looked up from reference TRBV5-1 and TRBJ2-2): KAGVTQTPRYLIKTRGQQVTLSCSPISGHRSVSWYQQTPGQGLQFLFEYFSETQRNKGNFPGRFSGRQFSNSRSEMNVSTLELGDSALYLCASSLELAGAGELFFGEGSRLTVL.

This clonotype was detected a few times. The chain combines TRBV2 with TRBJ2-1, with TRBD2 as a possible D gene (5 bases). This CDR3 is built from 13 residues. In germline, CDR1 is SNHLY, CDR2 FYNNEI. Trimming stripped 4 bases from V and 6 bases from J, with 10 bases between. The CDR3 region is CASSGTRGNEQFF. As DNA, the CDR3 is TGTGCCAGCAGTGGAACTCGGGGCAATGAGCAGTTCTTC.

This clonotype was seen only a few times. This chain uses TRBV5-1 with TRBJ1-1; D remains unclear. The CDR3 consists of 13 residues. V lost 4 bases and J lost 3, with 10 bases in between. Germline V CDR1 and CDR2: SGHRS, YFSETQ. For the CDR3, the DNA is TGCGCCAGCAGCCCCCGACCGGACACTGAAGCTTTCTTT. Its translation is CASSPRPDTEAFF.